The 10 T cell receptor beta chains below come from one sample, sequenced in a study of TIL therapy for anti-PD-1-resistant metastatic lung cancer. Time point: pre-treatment sample, taken before nivolumab and TIL therapy. Sequencing used immunoSEQ v3. TCRdb keeps only in-frame clones here, not all; method: immunoSEQ multiplex PCR. The sample has approximately 17,000 clones, over 75% seen once; the top ten hold approximately 7.4%. The specimen comprised blood, sampled at baseline. The receptors stem from a person aged 25 to 79 with non-small cell lung cancer.

The genes are TRBV6-2 or TRBV6-3 and TRBJ2-1; D remains unclear. V was shortened by 2 bases and J by 4 bases, with 3 bases between the two germline ends. Germline values: CDR1 MNHEY, CDR2 SVGEGT. The length of the CDR3 is 12 residues. This CDR3 is CASSYVYNEQFF. The CDR3 DNA sequence: TGTGCCAGCAGTTACGTTTACAATGAGCAGTTCTTC.

This clone was seen a single time. The chain uses TRBV7-9 and TRBJ1-2; D is unresolved. Trimming took 3 bases from V and 0 from J, leaving 14 bases between them. Germline CDR1 and CDR2: SEHNR and FQNEAQ (reference sequence). The CDR3 has 16 amino acids. The CDR3 loop reads CASSFGSHPSNYGYTF. In DNA, the CDR3 is TGTGCCAGCAGCTTTGGCAGCCACCCATCTAACTATGGCTACACCTTC.

The chain couples TRBV5-6 to TRBJ2-1; TRBD1 matches at 8 bases. The J segment lost 5 bases and the V segment lost 5 bases, leaving 12 bases of the junction unmatched. The CDR3 has 16 amino acids. The germline V gene has CDR1 SGHDT and CDR2 YYEEEE. The CDR3 DNA reads as TGTGCCAGCAGACCGCTCCGCAGGGGGCCTAACAATGAGCAGTTCTTC. This translates into CASRPLRRGPNNEQFF.

This chain links TRBV5-4 with TRBJ2-2; 7 bases agree with TRBD2. This CDR3 comprises 16 residues. J was trimmed by 1 base and V by 3 bases; bases with no gene match: 6. Germline CDR1 reads SGHNT; CDR2 reads YYREEE (reference sequence). This chain's CDR3 is CASSSLAVMNTGELFF. The CDR3 DNA reads TGTGCCAGCAGCTCCCTAGCGGTCATGAACACCGGGGAGCTGTTTTTT.

V usage is TRBV19 and J usage is TRBJ2-4, with D uncertain. The CDR3 extends over 16 amino acids. V was shortened by 5 bases and J by 0 bases, with 14 bases between the two germline ends. Germline V gene lookup returns CDR1 LNHDA and CDR2 SQIVND (reference sequence). The CDR3: CASSPTVAIAKNIQYF. CDR3 in DNA: TGTGCCAGTAGTCCAACAGTTGCCATAGCCAAAAACATTCAGTACTTC. The variable domain in full, completed from reference TRBV19 and TRBJ2-4, reads DGGITQSPKYLFRKEGQNVTLSCEQNLNHDAMYWYRQDPGQGLRLIYYSQIVNDFQKGDIAEGYSVSREKKESFPLTVTSAQKNPTAFYLCASSPTVAIAKNIQYFGAGTRLSVL.

This clone was seen more than once but under ten times. J is TRBJ2-2 and V is TRBV19; 8 nucleotides agree with TRBD1. Per the germline V gene, CDR1 is LNHDA and CDR2 is SQIVND (reference sequence). CDR3 length: 16 residues. V lost 7 bases and J lost 7; bases outside the gene matches: 14. The CDR3 DNA reads TGTGCCAGTACCGACAGGGGCTACACTTCCGACGGGGAGCTGTTTTTT. Encoded protein: CASTDRGYTSDGELFF.

About this clone: The identical CDR3 is also encoded by other nucleotide sequences in the sample. V is TRBV5-1 and J is TRBJ2-7; D may be TRBD1 or TRBD2 (6 bases each). CDR3 size: 14 residues. Germline loops: CDR1 SGHRS, CDR2 YFSETQ. The germline V and J ends were trimmed by 2 bases and 2 bases, with 11 bases remaining between them. CDR3 residues: CASSFLGGTYEQYF. The CDR3 DNA reads as TGCGCCAGCAGCTTTCTCGGGGGCACCTACGAGCAGTACTTC.

The chain joins TRBV6-4 to TRBJ1-6, with a possible D match to TRBD1 (6 bases). Germline CDR1 MRHNA, CDR2 SNTAGT. Trimming took off 7 bases at V and 12 bases at J, with 10 bases between the two ends. The CDR3 spans 11 residues. DNA of the CDR3: TGTGCCAGCAACAAGGGGGAACCCCTCCACTTT. Translated, it gives CASNKGEPLHF.

This clone counts as large. J is TRBJ1-5 and V is TRBV7-9; D possibly corresponds to TRBD1 (5 bases). Between the trimmed V and J ends, which lost 1 base and 9 bases, there was a span of 13 bases. Per the germline V gene, CDR1 is SEHNR and CDR2 is FQNEAQ (reference sequence). The CDR3 has 14 amino acids. CDR3 coding DNA: TGTGCCAGCAGCTTAGGGGACGGCCCTACGCCCCAGCATTTT. Its protein product is CASSLGDGPTPQHF. The entire variable domain, with the rest obtained from reference TRBV7-9 and TRBJ1-5, is as follows: DTGVSQNPRHKITKRGQNVTFRCDPISEHNRLYWYRQTLGQGPEFLTYFQNEAQLEKSRLLSDRFSAERPKGSFSTLEIQRTEQGDSAMYLCASSLGDGPTPQHFGDGTRLSIL.

In its sample, this clone was seen once. The chain is built from TRBV5-1 and TRBJ2-1; the match to TRBD2 covers 7 bases. V was pared by 0 bases and J by 6 bases, with 9 bases of the junction left unmatched. Germline V gene sequence: CDR1 SGHRS, CDR2 YFSETQ. The CDR3 is 16 amino acids. The CDR3, as DNA: TGCGCCAGCAGCTTGGCTCTGGCGGGAGTGGGCAATGAGCAGTTCTTC. It is translated as CASSLALAGVGNEQFF. Drawing the rest from reference TRBV5-1 and TRBJ2-1, the complete variable domain is KAGVTQTPRYLIKTRGQQVTLSCSPISGHRSVSWYQQTPGQGLQFLFEYFSETQRNKGNFPGRFSGRQFSNSRSEMNVSTLELGDSALYLCASSLALAGVGNEQFFGPGTRLTVL.